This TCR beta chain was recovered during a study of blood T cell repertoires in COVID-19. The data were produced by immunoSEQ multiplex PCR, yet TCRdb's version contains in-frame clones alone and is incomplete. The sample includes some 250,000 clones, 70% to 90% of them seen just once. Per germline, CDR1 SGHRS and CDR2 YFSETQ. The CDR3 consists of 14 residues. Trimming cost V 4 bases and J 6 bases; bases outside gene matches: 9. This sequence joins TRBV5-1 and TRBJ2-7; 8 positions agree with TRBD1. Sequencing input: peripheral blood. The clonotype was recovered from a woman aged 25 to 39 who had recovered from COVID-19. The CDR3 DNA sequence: TGCGCCAGCAGCCTGGGACAGGCCCTCTCCGAGCAGTACTTC. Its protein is CASSLGQALSEQYF.